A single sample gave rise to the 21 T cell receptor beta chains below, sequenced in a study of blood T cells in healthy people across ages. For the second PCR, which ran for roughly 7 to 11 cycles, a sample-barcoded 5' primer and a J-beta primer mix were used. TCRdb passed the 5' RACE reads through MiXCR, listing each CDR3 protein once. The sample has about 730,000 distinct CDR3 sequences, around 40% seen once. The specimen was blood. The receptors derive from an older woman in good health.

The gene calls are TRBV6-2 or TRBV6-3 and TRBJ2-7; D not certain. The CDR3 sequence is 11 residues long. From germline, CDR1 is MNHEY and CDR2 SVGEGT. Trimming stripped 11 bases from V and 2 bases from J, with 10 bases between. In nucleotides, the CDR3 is TGTGCCGGCAAGGACCCCTACGAGCAGTACTTC. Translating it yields CAGKDPYEQYF.

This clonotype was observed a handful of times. The CDR3 DNA reads as TGTGCCAGCAGTGAATGGGACGCCAATCAGCCCCAGCATTTT. Translated: CASSEWDANQPQHF. The genes are TRBV6-1 and TRBJ1-5, with a possible D match to TRBD1 (5 bases). The CDR3 consists of 14 residues. Germline V lookup: CDR1 MNHNS, CDR2 SASEGT. V was cut by 2 bases and J by 3 bases, with 8 bases left in between.

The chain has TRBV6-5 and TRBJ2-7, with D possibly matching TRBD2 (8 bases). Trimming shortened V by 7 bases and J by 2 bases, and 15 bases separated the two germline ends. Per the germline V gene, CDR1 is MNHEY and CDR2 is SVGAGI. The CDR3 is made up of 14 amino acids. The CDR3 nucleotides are TGTGCCAGCATAGCGGGGACAGTCGCCTACGAGCAGTACTTC. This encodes CASIAGTVAYEQYF.

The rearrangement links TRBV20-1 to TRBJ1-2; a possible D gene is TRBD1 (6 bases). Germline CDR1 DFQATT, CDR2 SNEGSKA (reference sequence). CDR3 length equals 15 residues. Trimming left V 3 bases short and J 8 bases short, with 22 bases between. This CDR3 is CSASPGGGTAGGYTF. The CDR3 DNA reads TGCAGTGCTAGTCCGGGGGGCGGAACCGCGGGGGGCTACACCTTC.

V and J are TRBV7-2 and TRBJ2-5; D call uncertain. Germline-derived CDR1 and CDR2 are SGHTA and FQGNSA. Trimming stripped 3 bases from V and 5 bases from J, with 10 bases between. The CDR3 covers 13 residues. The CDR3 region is CASSFWGRETQYF. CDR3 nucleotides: TGTGCCAGCAGCTTTTGGGGTCGCGAGACCCAGTACTTC.

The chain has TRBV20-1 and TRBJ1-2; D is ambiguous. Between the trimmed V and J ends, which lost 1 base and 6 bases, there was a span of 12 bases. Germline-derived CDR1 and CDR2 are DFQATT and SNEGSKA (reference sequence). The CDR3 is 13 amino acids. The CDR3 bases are TGCAGTGCTAGAGGATTTACTAGGGATGGCTACACCTTC. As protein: CSARGFTRDGYTF.

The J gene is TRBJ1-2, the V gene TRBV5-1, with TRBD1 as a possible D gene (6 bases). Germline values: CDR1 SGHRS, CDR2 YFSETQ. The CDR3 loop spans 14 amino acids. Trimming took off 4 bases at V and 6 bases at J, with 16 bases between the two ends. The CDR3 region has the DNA TGCGCCAGCAGCGTGTACACCCCAGGGGATGGCTACACCTTC. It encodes CASSVYTPGDGYTF. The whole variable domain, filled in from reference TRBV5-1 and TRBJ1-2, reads KAGVTQTPRYLIKTRGQQVTLSCSPISGHRSVSWYQQTPGQGLQFLFEYFSETQRNKGNFPGRFSGRQFSNSRSEMNVSTLELGDSALYLCASSVYTPGDGYTFGSGTRLTVV.

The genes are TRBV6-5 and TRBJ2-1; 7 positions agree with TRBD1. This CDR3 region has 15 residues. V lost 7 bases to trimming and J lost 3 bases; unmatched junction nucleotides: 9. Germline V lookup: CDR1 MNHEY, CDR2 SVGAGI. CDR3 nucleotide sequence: TGTGCCAGCACCCTACAGGGGAATGGCTACAATGAGCAGTTCTTC. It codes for CASTLQGNGYNEQFF.

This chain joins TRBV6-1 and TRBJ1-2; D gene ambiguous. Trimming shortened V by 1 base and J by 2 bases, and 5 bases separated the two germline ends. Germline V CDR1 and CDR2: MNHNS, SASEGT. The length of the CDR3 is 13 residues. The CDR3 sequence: CASSEDGNYGYTF. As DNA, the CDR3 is TGTGCCAGCAGTGAAGACGGCAACTATGGCTACACCTTC.

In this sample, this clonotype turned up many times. The CDR3 DNA reads TGTGCCAGCAGCTTATTTCAAGCGGGGGGGTCCTCCTACGAGCAGTACTTC. This codes for CASSLFQAGGSSYEQYF. The chain uses TRBV7-9 and TRBJ2-7, with 10 positions matching TRBD2. Trimming cost V 2 bases and J 0 bases; bases outside gene matches: 7. This CDR3 region has 17 residues. Per germline, CDR1 SEHNR and CDR2 FQNEAQ (reference sequence).

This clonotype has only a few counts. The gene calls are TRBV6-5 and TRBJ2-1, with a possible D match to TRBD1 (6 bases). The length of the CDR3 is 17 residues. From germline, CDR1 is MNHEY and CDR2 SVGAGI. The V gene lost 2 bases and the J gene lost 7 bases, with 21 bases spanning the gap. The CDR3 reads CASSYGSAGDSLNEQFF. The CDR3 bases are TGTGCCAGCAGTTACGGGTCGGCAGGGGATAGTCTTAATGAGCAGTTCTTC.

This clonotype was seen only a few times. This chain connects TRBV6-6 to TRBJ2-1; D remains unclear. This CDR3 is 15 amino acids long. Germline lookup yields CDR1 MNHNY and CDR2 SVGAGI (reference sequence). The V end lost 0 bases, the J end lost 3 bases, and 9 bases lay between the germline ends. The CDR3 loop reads CASSYSVTNYNEQFF. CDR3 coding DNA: TGTGCCAGCAGTTACTCGGTGACAAACTACAATGAGCAGTTCTTC.

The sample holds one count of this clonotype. The CDR3 is CASSPWDRGSGANVLTF. The CDR3 coding sequence is TGCGCCAGCAGCCCTTGGGACAGGGGGAGTGGGGCCAACGTCCTGACTTTC. V usage is TRBV5-1 and J usage is TRBJ2-6, with 11 bases that match TRBD1. V shed 4 bases, J shed 3 bases, and the junction held 6 bases outside the gene matches. Germline V gives CDR1 SGHRS, CDR2 YFSETQ. The CDR3 covers 17 residues.

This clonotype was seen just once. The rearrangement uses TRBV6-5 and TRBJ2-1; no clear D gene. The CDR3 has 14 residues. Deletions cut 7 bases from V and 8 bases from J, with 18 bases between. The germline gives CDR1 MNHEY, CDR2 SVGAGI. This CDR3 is CASNLERASDEQFF. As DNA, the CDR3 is TGTGCCAGCAACTTAGAACGGGCGAGCGATGAGCAGTTCTTC.

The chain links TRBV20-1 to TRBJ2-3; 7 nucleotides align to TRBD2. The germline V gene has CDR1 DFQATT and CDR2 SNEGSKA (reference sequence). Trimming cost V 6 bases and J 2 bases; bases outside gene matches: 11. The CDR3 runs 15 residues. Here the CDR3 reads CSATRTRTYTDTQYF. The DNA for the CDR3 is TGCAGTGCCACCCGGACTAGAACGTACACAGATACGCAGTATTTT.

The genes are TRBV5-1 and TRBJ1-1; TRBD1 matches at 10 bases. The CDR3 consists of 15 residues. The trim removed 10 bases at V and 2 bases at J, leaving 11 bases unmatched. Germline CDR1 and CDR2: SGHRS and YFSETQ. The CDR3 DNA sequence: TGCGCCGGTTACCCCGGGACAGGGGCTAACACTGAAGCTTTCTTT. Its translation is CAGYPGTGANTEAFF.

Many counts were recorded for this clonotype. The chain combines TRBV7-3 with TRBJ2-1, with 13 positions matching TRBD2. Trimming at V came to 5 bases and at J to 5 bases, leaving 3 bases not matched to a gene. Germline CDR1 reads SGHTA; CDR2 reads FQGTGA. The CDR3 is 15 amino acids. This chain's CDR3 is CASSPGLAGHNEQFF. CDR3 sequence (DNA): TGTGCCAGCAGCCCGGGACTAGCGGGACACAATGAGCAGTTCTTC.

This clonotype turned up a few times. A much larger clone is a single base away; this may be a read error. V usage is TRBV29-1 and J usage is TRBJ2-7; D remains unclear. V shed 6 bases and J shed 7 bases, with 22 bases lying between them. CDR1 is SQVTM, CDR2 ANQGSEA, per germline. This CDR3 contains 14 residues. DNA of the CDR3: TGCAGCGTACCGGTCGCCGGGTCCTTTCATGAGCAGTACTTC. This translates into CSVPVAGSFHEQYF.

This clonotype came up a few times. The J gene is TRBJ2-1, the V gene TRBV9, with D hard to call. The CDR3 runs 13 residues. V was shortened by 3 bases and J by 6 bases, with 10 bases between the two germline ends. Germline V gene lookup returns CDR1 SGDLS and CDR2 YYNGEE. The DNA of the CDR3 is TGTGCCAGCAGCGCCCAGCGAAGCAATGAGCAGTTCTTC. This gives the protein CASSAQRSNEQFF.

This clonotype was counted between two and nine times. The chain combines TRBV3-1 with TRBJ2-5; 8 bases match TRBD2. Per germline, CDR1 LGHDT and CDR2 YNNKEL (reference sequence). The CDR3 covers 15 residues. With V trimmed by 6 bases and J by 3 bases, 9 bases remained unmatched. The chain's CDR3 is CASSPWGSGEETQYF. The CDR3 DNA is TGTGCCAGCAGTCCCTGGGGTAGCGGGGAAGAGACCCAGTACTTC.

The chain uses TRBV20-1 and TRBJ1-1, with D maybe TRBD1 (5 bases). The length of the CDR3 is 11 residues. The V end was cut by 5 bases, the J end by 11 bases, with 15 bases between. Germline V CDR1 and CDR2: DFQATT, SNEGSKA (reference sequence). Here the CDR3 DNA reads TGCAGTGCTCAACAGGAGGTTTTGGCTTTCTTT. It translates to CSAQQEVLAFF.